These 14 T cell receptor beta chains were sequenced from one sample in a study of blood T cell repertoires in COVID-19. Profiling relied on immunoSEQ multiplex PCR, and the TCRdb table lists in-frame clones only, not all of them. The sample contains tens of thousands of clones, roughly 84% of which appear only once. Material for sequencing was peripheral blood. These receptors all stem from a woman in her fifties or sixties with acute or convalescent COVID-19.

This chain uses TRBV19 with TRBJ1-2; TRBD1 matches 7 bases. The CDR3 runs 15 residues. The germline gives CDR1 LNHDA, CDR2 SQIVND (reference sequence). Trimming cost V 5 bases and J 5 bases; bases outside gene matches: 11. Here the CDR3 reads CASSSLGQVSYGYTF. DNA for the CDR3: TGTGCCAGTAGTTCCCTAGGACAGGTCTCGTATGGCTACACCTTC.

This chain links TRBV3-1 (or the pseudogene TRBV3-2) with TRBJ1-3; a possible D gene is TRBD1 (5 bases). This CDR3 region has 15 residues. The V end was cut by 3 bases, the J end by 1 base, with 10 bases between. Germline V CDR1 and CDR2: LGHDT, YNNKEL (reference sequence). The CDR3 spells CASSQNQGSGNTIYF. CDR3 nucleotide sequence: TGTGCCAGCAGCCAGAACCAGGGTTCTGGAAACACCATATATTTT.

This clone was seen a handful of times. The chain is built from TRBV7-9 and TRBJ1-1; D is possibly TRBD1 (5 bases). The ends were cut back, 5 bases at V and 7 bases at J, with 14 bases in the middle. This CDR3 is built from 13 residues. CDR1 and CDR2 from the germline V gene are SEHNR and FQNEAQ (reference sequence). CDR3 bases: TGTGCCAGCAGCCCCAAATCGGGACTTGAAGCTTTCTTT. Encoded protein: CASSPKSGLEAFF.

The CDR3 DNA sequence: TGCGCCAGCAGGGAGGGTCCTACGAACACTGAAGCTTTCTTT. Its translation is CASREGPTNTEAFF. The J gene is TRBJ1-1, the V gene TRBV10-2; D gene uncertain. The V end was cut by 6 bases, the J end by 1 base, with 12 bases between. Germline assignment: CDR1 WSHSY and CDR2 SAAADI. CDR3 length: 14 amino acids.

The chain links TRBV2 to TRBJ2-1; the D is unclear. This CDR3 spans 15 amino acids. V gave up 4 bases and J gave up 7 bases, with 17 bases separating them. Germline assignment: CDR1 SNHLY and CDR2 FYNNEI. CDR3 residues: CASSGRLSGLNEQFF. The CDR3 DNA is TGTGCCAGCAGTGGTAGACTTAGTGGGTTGAATGAGCAGTTCTTC.

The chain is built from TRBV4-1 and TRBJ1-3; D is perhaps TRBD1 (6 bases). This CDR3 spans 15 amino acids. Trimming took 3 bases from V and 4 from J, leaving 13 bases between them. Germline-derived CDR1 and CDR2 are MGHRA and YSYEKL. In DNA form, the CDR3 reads TGCGCCAGCAGCCAGATGGGGGGGGGCGGAAACACCATATATTTT. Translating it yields CASSQMGGGGNTIYF.

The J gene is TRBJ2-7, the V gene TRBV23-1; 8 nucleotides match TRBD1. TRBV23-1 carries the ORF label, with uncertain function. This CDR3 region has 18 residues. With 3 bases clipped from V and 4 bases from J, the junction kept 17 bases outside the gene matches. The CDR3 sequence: CASSQLRAGQGGGYEQYF. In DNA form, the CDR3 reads TGCGCCAGCAGTCAGCTTCGCGCCGGACAGGGAGGAGGTTACGAGCAGTACTTC.

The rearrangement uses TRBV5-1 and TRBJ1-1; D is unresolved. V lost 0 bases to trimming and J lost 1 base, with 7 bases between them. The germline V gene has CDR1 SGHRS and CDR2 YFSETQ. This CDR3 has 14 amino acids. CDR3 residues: CASSLVPSNTEAFF. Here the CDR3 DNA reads TGCGCCAGCAGCTTGGTCCCATCGAACACTGAAGCTTTCTTT.

The DNA for the CDR3 is TGTGCCAGCAGTCCCACCCCGACAGGGAGCTCCTATAATTCACCCCTCCACTTT. Protein product: CASSPTPTGSSYNSPLHF. The chain recombines TRBV6-6 with TRBJ1-6, with 7 positions matching TRBD1. Germline V CDR1 and CDR2: MNHNY, SVGAGI (reference sequence). Trimming removed 5 bases from V and 0 bases from J; junction bases left unmatched: 10. The CDR3 runs 18 residues.

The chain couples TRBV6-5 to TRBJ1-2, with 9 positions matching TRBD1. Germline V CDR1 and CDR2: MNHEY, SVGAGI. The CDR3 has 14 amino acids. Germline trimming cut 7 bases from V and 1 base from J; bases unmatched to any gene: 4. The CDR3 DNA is TGTGCCAGCAATCCGGGACAGGGTAACTATGGCTACACCTTC. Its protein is CASNPGQGNYGYTF.

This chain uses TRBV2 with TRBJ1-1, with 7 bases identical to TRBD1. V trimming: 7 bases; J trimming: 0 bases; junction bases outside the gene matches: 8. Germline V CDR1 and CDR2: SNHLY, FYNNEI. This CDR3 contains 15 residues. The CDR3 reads CASTLQGTLNTEAFF. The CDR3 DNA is TGTGCCAGCACCCTACAGGGGACTCTGAACACTGAAGCTTTCTTT.

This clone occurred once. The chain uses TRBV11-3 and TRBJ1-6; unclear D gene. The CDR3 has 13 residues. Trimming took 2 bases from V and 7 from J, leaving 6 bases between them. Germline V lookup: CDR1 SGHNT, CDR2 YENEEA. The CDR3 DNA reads TGTGCCAGCAGCTTAAGGAGGAATTCACCCCTCCACTTT. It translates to CASSLRRNSPLHF.

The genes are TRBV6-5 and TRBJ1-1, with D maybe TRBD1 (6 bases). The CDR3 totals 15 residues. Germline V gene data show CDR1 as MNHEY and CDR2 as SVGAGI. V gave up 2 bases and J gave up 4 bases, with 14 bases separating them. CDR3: CASSYRPIGGTEAFF. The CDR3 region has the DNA TGTGCCAGCAGTTACCGACCAATAGGGGGCACTGAAGCTTTCTTT.

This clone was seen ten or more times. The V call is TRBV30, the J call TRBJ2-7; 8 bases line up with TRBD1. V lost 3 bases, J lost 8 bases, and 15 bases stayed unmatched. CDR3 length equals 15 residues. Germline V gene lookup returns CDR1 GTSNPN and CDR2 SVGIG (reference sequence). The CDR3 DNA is TGTGCCTGGAGCGTCGCCGGGACAGGCCGTGGGCAGCAGTACTTC. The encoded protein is CAWSVAGTGRGQQYF.